A selection of T cell receptor beta chains follows, all from one sample in a study of CD8+ T cells in alopecia areata. Libraries were prepared by immunoSEQ multiplex PCR; TCRdb keeps only in-frame clonotypes and omits some of them. The sample has 150,000 to 200,000 clones; about three fifths are singletons. This specimen was CD4+ T cells sorted from blood, taken at roughly week 58, from a patient treated with tofacitinib. The receptor source for this set is a human donor with alopecia areata. Both conserved end residues are part of each CDR3. The D gene is left open where the match is weak. Not all rows give a size; the values are once, few, many and, for expanded clones, a class.

TRBJ2-5 TRBV5-1 TRBD2 NA TGCGCCAGCAGCTTGTCGTCGGGGGGGCCTCGACGAGAGACCCAGTACTTC CASSLSSGGPRRETQYF
TRBJ2-5 TRBV9 NA NA TGTGCCAGCAGCCCCGGGGGCCAAGAGACCCAGTACTTC CASSPGGQETQYF
TRBJ2-3 TRBV4-2 NA few TGTGCCAGCAGCCTAGAGAAAGGTGATACGCAGTATTTT CASSLEKGDTQYF
TRBJ2-4 TRBV5-1 TRBD2 NA TGCGCCAGCAGCCCTGGACTAGCGGGGGGGCTGCAGTACTTC CASSPGLAGGLQYF
TRBJ2-7 TRBV29-1 NA few TGCAGCGTGGACATGGGGCGTGGGTACGAGCAGTACTTC CSVDMGRGYEQYF
TRBJ2-7 TRBV4-2 TRBD1 few TGTGCCAGCAGCCACGAACAGGGGTCCGCCTACGAGCAGTACTTC CASSHEQGSAYEQYF
TRBJ1-1 TRBV30 NA NA TGTGCCTGGAGTGTATTTGGAACCCAAAACACTGAAGCTTTCTTT CAWSVFGTQNTEAFF
TRBJ2-3 TRBV29-1 NA NA TGCAGCTCCGGGGCTTACGGTGGGGATACGCAGTATTTT CSSGAYGGDTQYF
TRBJ1-6 TRBV6-6 NA NA TGTGCCAGCAGTTCGGGGGGTAGATGGGGTAATTCACCCCTCCACTTT CASSSGGRWGNSPLHF
TRBJ1-1 TRBV29-1 TRBD1 NA TGCAGCGTCGAATACAGGGGACGCACGGGTCTTGAAGCTTTCTTT CSVEYRGRTGLEAFF
TRBJ2-4 TRBV2 NA NA TGTGCCAGCAGTGAAGCCGTACAGGGATGGTACATTCAGTACTTC CASSEAVQGWYIQYF
TRBJ2-4 TRBV5-1 NA NA TGCGCCAGCAGCCCCACCGACAGAAAAAACATTCAGTACTTC CASSPTDRKNIQYF
TRBJ2-2 TRBV7-3 NA few TGTGCCAGCAGCGCACGCTTCACCGGGGAGCTGTTTTTT CASSARFTGELFF
TRBJ2-7 TRBV7-2 NA NA TGTGCCAGCAGCTTAGGGCGGCCCACCCAACCCTCCTACGAGCAGTACTTC CASSLGRPTQPSYEQYF
TRBJ1-4 TRBV29-1 NA NA TGCAGCGTTCTTTGGGATAATGAAAAACTGTTTTTT CSVLWDNEKLFF
TRBJ2-1 TRBV30 NA NA TGTGCCGGAACAAACTACAATGAGCAGTTCTTC CAGTNYNEQFF
TRBJ2-1 TRBV6-5 NA NA TGTGCCAGCAGCCCGAGGCTTAGCTCCTACAATGAGCAGTTCTTC CASSPRLSSYNEQFF
TRBJ2-1 TRBV7-3 TRBD2 NA TGTGCCAGCAGCTCTGGGCGGGGGGGCATCTACAATGAGCAGTTCTTC CASSSGRGGIYNEQFF
TRBJ1-2 TRBV5-1 TRBD1 few TGCGCCAGCAGCGGGACAGGGTCCGGCTGGGGCTACACCTTC CASSGTGSGWGYTF
TRBJ2-1 TRBV29-1 NA NA TGCAGCACAGGGACGGCTGGGAATGAGCAGTTCTTC CSTGTAGNEQFF
TRBJ1-5 TRBV12-5 NA NA TGTGCTAGTGGTTTCCAGGGAAATCAGCCCCAGCATTTT CASGFQGNQPQHF
TRBJ2-1 TRBV7-9 NA NA TGTGCCAGCAGCTCCCCCCCCAATGAGCAGTTCTTC CASSSPPNEQFF
TRBJ1-6 TRBV6-1 NA once TGTGCCAGCAGTGAACCGGATAATTCACCCCTCCACTTT CASSEPDNSPLHF
TRBJ1-2 TRBV30 NA NA TGTGCCTGGAGTGTACACGGGGGAGGCTACACCTTC CAWSVHGGGYTF
TRBJ2-1 TRBV19 NA NA TGTGCCAGTAGGAAGACAGATTACAATGAGCAGTTCTTC CASRKTDYNEQFF
TRBJ1-6 TRBV5-1 NA NA TGCGCCAGCAGCACACAGGGAAGGGGGAATTCACCCCTCCACTTT CASSTQGRGNSPLHF
TRBJ1-5 TRBV6-1 TRBD1 few TGTGCCAGCAGTGCGGACAGGAATCAGCCCCAGCATTTT CASSADRNQPQHF
TRBJ1-2 TRBV9 TRBD1 NA TGTGCCAGCAGCGTGACAGGGAGCTATGGCTACACCTTC CASSVTGSYGYTF
TRBJ1-2 TRBV4-1 TRBD1 NA TGCGCCAGCAGCCAAGAAACAGGGGGCTATGGCTACACCTTC CASSQETGGYGYTF
TRBJ1-5 TRBV6-5 TRBD1 few TGTGCCAGCAGTCGAGGGACAGGGGGCGAGCAGCCCCAGCATTTT CASSRGTGGEQPQHF
TRBJ2-3 TRBV29-1 TRBD1 NA TGCAGCGTTGAATGGGACAGAAGCACAGATACGCAGTATTTT CSVEWDRSTDTQYF
TRBJ2-7 TRBV7-3 NA NA TGTGCCAGCAGCCCCAGTCGGGACGGAGTACGATCTAACGAGCAGTACTTC CASSPSRDGVRSNEQYF
TRBJ2-2 TRBV5-1 NA NA TGCGCCAGCAGCTTGACAGGGAGCGCCGGGGAGCTGTTTTTT CASSLTGSAGELFF
TRBJ2-7 TRBV6-5 NA few TGTGCCAGCAGCCCGATGGGGGTCGAGCAGTACTTC CASSPMGVEQYF
TRBJ2-3 TRBV5-1 NA NA TGCGCCAGCTATCGTACAGCAGATACGCAGTATTTT CASYRTADTQYF
TRBJ1-1 TRBV30 TRBD1 NA TGTGCCTGGAGTGGACAGGGGTTGAACACTGAAGCTTTCTTT CAWSGQGLNTEAFF
TRBJ1-4 TRBV5-6 NA NA TGTGCCAGCAGCTTGGTTGGACTGGCGGGACATAATGAAAAACTGTTTTTT CASSLVGLAGHNEKLFF
TRBJ2-2 TRBV7-9 NA NA TGTGCCAGCAGCTCTAGCCAGGTTCGCACCGGGGAGCTGTTTTTT CASSSSQVRTGELFF
TRBJ2-5 TRBV11-2 NA NA TGTGCCAGCAGTTACTCGGGGGTTAGGGAGACCCAGTACTTC CASSYSGVRETQYF
TRBJ1-2 TRBV10-3 TRBD1 few TGTGCCACCTCCGGACAGGGTAACTATGGCTACACCTTC CATSGQGNYGYTF